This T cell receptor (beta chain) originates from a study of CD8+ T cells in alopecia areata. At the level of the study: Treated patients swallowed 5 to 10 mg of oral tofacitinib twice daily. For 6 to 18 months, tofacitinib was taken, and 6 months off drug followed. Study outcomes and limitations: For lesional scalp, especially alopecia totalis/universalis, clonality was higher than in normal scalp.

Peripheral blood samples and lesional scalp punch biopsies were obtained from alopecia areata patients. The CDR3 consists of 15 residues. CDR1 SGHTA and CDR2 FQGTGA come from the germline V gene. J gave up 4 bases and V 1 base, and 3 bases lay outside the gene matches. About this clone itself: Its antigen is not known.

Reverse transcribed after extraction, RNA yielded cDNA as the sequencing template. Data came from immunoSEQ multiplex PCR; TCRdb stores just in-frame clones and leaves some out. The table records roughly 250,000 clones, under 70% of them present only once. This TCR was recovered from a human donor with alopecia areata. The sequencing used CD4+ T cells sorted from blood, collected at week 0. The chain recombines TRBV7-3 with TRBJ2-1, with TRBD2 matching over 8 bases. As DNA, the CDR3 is TGTGCCAGCAGCTTAATTAGCGGGGATTACAATGAGCAGTTCTTC. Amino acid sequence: CASSLISGDYNEQFF. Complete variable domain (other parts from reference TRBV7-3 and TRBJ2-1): GAGVSQTPSNKVTEKGKYVELRCDPISGHTALYWYRQSLGQGPEFLIYFQGTGAADDSGLPNDRFFAVRPEGSVSTLKIQRTERGDSAVYLCASSLISGDYNEQFFGPGTRLTVL.